Following are 24 T cell receptor beta chains from one sample sequenced in a study of blood T cell repertoires in COVID-19. Sequenced by immunoSEQ multiplex PCR; TCRdb stores in-frame clones only, minus some. Of some 130,000 clones detected, roughly 86% appear once; the ten largest clones hold roughly 11%. Material for sequencing was peripheral blood. These receptors all come from a woman in her seventies with COVID-19, enrolled during active disease.

This chain joins TRBV12-5 and TRBJ1-1; no clear D gene. The CDR3 is made up of 14 amino acids. V shed 5 bases and J shed 5 bases, with 15 bases lying between them. Germline V lookup: CDR1 LGHNT, CDR2 FRNRAP. CDR3: CASGPDGVGTEAFF. DNA of the CDR3: TGTGCTAGTGGTCCCGACGGGGTGGGGACTGAAGCTTTCTTT.

The chain is built from TRBV7-8 and TRBJ2-1, with D maybe TRBD1 (6 bases). The CDR3 runs 17 residues. CDR1 is SGHVS, CDR2 FQNEAQ, per germline. The V end was cut by 5 bases, the J end by 3 bases, with 20 bases between. The CDR3 nucleotides read TGTGCCAGCAGCGTTTCTCCGGGACATTCGGGCTACAATGAGCAGTTCTTC. This codes for CASSVSPGHSGYNEQFF.

The chain uses TRBV5-4 and TRBJ1-4; possible D gene TRBD1, 6 bases. The germline V gene has CDR1 SGHNT and CDR2 YYREEE (reference sequence). The V end lost 4 bases, the J end lost 8 bases, and 12 bases lay between the germline ends. The CDR3 is 13 residues long. The CDR3 spells CASSIPDREKLFF. The CDR3 bases are TGTGCCAGCAGCATACCCGACAGGGAAAAACTGTTTTTT. The full variable domain, rest sourced from reference TRBV5-4 and TRBJ1-4, is ETGVTQSPTHLIKTRGQQVTLRCSSQSGHNTVSWYQQALGQGPQFIFQYYREEENGRGNFPPRFSGLQFPNYSSELNVNALELDDSALYLCASSIPDREKLFFGSGTQLSVL.

The rearrangement uses TRBV18 and TRBJ2-3, with 8 bases lining up with TRBD2. Germline CDR1 and CDR2: KGHSH and LQKENI. The CDR3 length is 16 residues. The trim removed 3 bases at V and 0 bases at J, leaving 5 bases unmatched. CDR3 region: CASSPRTSLSTDTQYF. Here the CDR3 DNA reads TGTGCCAGCTCACCTAGGACTAGCCTTAGCACAGATACGCAGTATTTT.

The gene calls are TRBV7-9 and TRBJ2-5; 11 bases are a match to TRBD2. The CDR3 is made up of 18 amino acids. Trimming at V came to 1 base and at J to 0 bases, leaving 7 bases not matched to a gene. Germline V lookup: CDR1 SEHNR, CDR2 FQNEAQ (reference sequence). The CDR3 reads CASSLGLAGGLYQETQYF. In DNA, the CDR3 is TGTGCCAGCAGCTTAGGCCTAGCGGGGGGCTTGTACCAAGAGACCCAGTACTTC.

This rearrangement joins TRBV2 to TRBJ1-5, with D perhaps matching TRBD1 (6 bases). V lost 5 bases and J lost 3, with 11 bases in between. Germline CDR1 is SNHLY and CDR2 is FYNNEI. The length of the CDR3 is 14 residues. The CDR3 DNA follows: TGTGCCAGCAGTCCAGGGGTAAACAATCAGCCCCAGCATTTT. Translated, it gives CASSPGVNNQPQHF.

This chain uses TRBV11-2 with TRBJ2-5; maybe TRBD1 (5 bases). Trimming shortened V by 1 base and J by 4 bases, and 16 bases separated the two germline ends. Germline lookup yields CDR1 SGHAT and CDR2 FQNNGV. This CDR3 contains 16 residues. CDR3 sequence (DNA): TGTGCCAGCAGCTTAGCTGGGCAGGGTTTAGGAGAGACCCAGTACTTC. Protein: CASSLAGQGLGETQYF. The complete variable domain, with remaining parts taken from reference TRBV11-2 and TRBJ2-5, reads EAGVAQSPRYKIIEKRQSVAFWCNPISGHATLYWYQQILGQGPKLLIQFQNNGVVDDSQLPKDRFSAERLKGVDSTLKIQPAKLEDSAVYLCASSLAGQGLGETQYFGPGTRLLVL.

V is TRBV2 and J is TRBJ1-2, with D possibly matching TRBD1 (6 bases). Trimming stripped 7 bases from V and 13 bases from J, with 16 bases between. The CDR3 is made up of 11 amino acids. The germline V gene encodes CDR1 SNHLY and CDR2 FYNNEI. This CDR3 is CASTFLRGGTF. The CDR3 DNA reads TGTGCCAGCACCTTTCTAAGAGGGGGCACCTTC. The variable domain in full, completed from reference TRBV2 and TRBJ1-2, reads EPEVTQTPSHQVTQMGQEVILRCVPISNHLYFYWYRQILGQKVEFLVSFYNNEISEKSEIFDDQFSVERPDGSNFTLKIRSTKLEDSAMYFCASTFLRGGTFGSGTRLTVV.

The chain joins TRBV18 to TRBJ1-2; D possibly corresponds to TRBD1 (5 bases). The CDR3 length is 13 residues. With 4 bases removed from V and 0 bases from J, the gap between germline ends came to 6 bases. The germline V gene has CDR1 KGHSH and CDR2 LQKENI. CDR3 sequence reads: CASSQGANYGYTF. The CDR3 DNA follows: TGTGCCAGCTCACAAGGGGCTAACTATGGCTACACCTTC. Complete variable domain (other parts from reference TRBV18 and TRBJ1-2): NAGVMQNPRHLVRRRGQEARLRCSPMKGHSHVYWYRQLPEEGLKFMVYLQKENIIDESGMPKERFSAEFPKEGPSILRIQQVVRGDSAAYFCASSQGANYGYTFGSGTRLTVV.

This sequence joins TRBV30 and TRBJ1-4; D is perhaps TRBD1 (6 bases). Germline CDR1 is GTSNPN and CDR2 is SVGIG (reference sequence). V dropped 7 bases and J dropped 5 bases, with 17 bases sitting between them. The CDR3 is 14 residues long. CDR3 sequence: CAFQAGTSNEKLFF. Here the CDR3 DNA reads TGTGCCTTTCAAGCCGGGACATCGAATGAAAAACTGTTTTTT. The variable domain in full, completed from reference TRBV30 and TRBJ1-4, reads SQTIHQWPATLVQPVGSPLSLECTVEGTSNPNLYWYRQAAGRGLQLLFYSVGIGQISSEVPQNLSASRPQDRQFILSSKKLLLSDSGFYLCAFQAGTSNEKLFFGSGTQLSVL.

The table lists this clone with a count of one. V usage is TRBV3-1 (or the pseudogene TRBV3-2) and J usage is TRBJ2-7, with TRBD1 matching 7 bases. Germline V CDR1 and CDR2: LGHDT, YNNKEL (reference sequence). The CDR3 runs 15 residues. Unmatched junction bases numbered 5, after V lost 3 bases and J lost 0 bases. The CDR3 DNA follows: TGTGCCAGCAGCCACACAACAGGGGCCTCCTACGAGCAGTACTTC. Amino acid sequence: CASSHTTGASYEQYF.

The gene calls are TRBV5-1 and TRBJ2-5; 15 bases are shared with TRBD2. CDR1 is SGHRS, CDR2 YFSETQ, per germline. The CDR3 is made up of 16 amino acids. Trimming took 4 bases from V and 2 from J; bases not matched to a gene: 3. The CDR3 coding sequence is TGCGCCAGCAGCCCCGGACTAGCGGGGGGGCAAGAGACCCAGTACTTC. It specifies CASSPGLAGGQETQYF.

V is TRBV23-1 and J is TRBJ2-1, with 11 positions matching TRBD1. TRBV23-1 is an open reading frame, and its role is uncertain. V lost 6 bases to trimming and J lost 8 bases; unmatched junction nucleotides: 15. The CDR3 runs to 17 residues. The CDR3 is CASRPPGQGVGFDEQFF. The CDR3 DNA sequence: TGCGCCAGCAGACCCCCGGGACAGGGGGTAGGCTTTGATGAGCAGTTCTTC.

This chain uses TRBV6-6 with TRBJ1-4; D is ambiguous. Germline values: CDR1 MNHNY, CDR2 SVGAGI (reference sequence). V was pared by 5 bases and J by 5 bases, with 21 bases between. This CDR3 spans 17 amino acids. The CDR3 loop reads CASSLLLGDSGNEKLFF. In DNA, the CDR3 is TGTGCCAGCAGTCTCCTCCTCGGGGATTCGGGGAATGAAAAACTGTTTTTT.

The CDR3 region is CASSPDLGSWGYTF. DNA of the CDR3: TGTGCCAGCAGCCCGGACTTGGGCTCATGGGGCTACACCTTC. V usage is TRBV7-2 and J usage is TRBJ1-2; D is ambiguous. The CDR3 runs to 14 residues. Germline V gene sequence: CDR1 SGHTA, CDR2 FQGNSA. Deletions cut 5 bases from V and 8 bases from J, with 18 bases between.

The chain links TRBV27 to TRBJ1-6; 7 nucleotides match TRBD1. Germline V CDR1 and CDR2: MNHEY, SMNVEV (reference sequence). This CDR3 comprises 16 residues. V was clipped by 3 bases and J by 7 bases; unmatched bases: 9. The CDR3 DNA follows: TGTGCCAGCAGTTTTTGGCCGGGACAGAAAAATTCACCCCTCCACTTT. Translated, it gives CASSFWPGQKNSPLHF.

The chain carries TRBV18 and TRBJ1-1; 8 positions match TRBD1. Losses at the gene ends were 3 bases for V and 7 bases for J; bases not matched to a gene: 7. There are 14 residues in the CDR3. The germline CDR1 and CDR2 sequences are KGHSH and LQKENI. The CDR3 coding sequence is TGTGCCAGCTCACCCCGCGGACAGGGCGATGAAGCTTTCTTT. Encoded protein: CASSPRGQGDEAFF.

The gene calls are TRBV5-1 and TRBJ1-2, with TRBD1 matching 9 bases. The V segment lost 3 bases and the J segment 4 bases; nucleotides outside the gene matches: 4. The CDR3 is 14 residues long. Germline lookup yields CDR1 SGHRS and CDR2 YFSETQ. CDR3 protein: CASSSEGQGYGYTF. In DNA form, the CDR3 reads TGCGCCAGCAGCTCGGAGGGACAGGGCTATGGCTACACCTTC.

In nucleotides, the CDR3 is TGTGCCAGCAGTTACTCGACCGGAGCAGGGTATGGCTACACCTTC. This gives the protein CASSYSTGAGYGYTF. This chain joins TRBV6-5 and TRBJ1-2; possible D gene TRBD1, 5 bases. CDR1 is MNHEY and CDR2 is SVGAGI in the germline V gene. Trimming removed 0 bases from V and 5 bases from J, with 13 bases in between. This CDR3 comprises 15 residues.

The rearrangement links TRBV5-1 to TRBJ2-3; 9 nucleotides line up with TRBD2. Germline loops: CDR1 SGHRS, CDR2 YFSETQ. J lost 6 bases, V lost 1 base, and 6 bases had no gene match. The CDR3 runs 15 residues. CDR3 coding DNA: TGCGCCAGCAGCTTGCAGGCGGGGGGGCCGGATACGCAGTATTTT. Encoded protein: CASSLQAGGPDTQYF. The variable domain in full, with the rest retrieved from reference TRBV5-1 and TRBJ2-3, is KAGVTQTPRYLIKTRGQQVTLSCSPISGHRSVSWYQQTPGQGLQFLFEYFSETQRNKGNFPGRFSGRQFSNSRSEMNVSTLELGDSALYLCASSLQAGGPDTQYFGPGTRLTVL.

The sample holds a few counts of this clone. The rearrangement uses TRBV30 and TRBJ1-1; possible D gene TRBD1, 5 bases. The ends were cut back, 4 bases at V and 3 bases at J, with 9 bases in the middle. Per the germline V gene, CDR1 is GTSNPN and CDR2 is SVGIG (reference sequence). The length of the CDR3 is 12 residues. CDR3 in amino acids: CAWTWGDTEAFF. In DNA form, the CDR3 reads TGTGCCTGGACTTGGGGGGACACTGAAGCTTTCTTT.

The rearrangement uses TRBV24-1 and TRBJ1-2, with 9 bases matching TRBD1. The J segment lost 4 bases and the V segment lost 3 bases, leaving 5 bases of the junction unmatched. The CDR3 sequence is 15 residues long. In germline, CDR1 is KGHDR, CDR2 SFDVKD. CDR3 in DNA: TGTGCCACCAGTGATAGGGACAGGGTTGGCTATGGCTACACCTTC. Protein product: CATSDRDRVGYGYTF.

The DNA for the CDR3 is TGTGCCAGTAAAGTAGGACAGGGTATTAATCATCAGCCCCAGCATTTT. Its translation: CASKVGQGINHQPQHF. This chain connects TRBV19 to TRBJ1-5; 8 nucleotides agree with TRBD1. Germline assignment: CDR1 LNHDA and CDR2 SQIVND (reference sequence). This CDR3 contains 16 residues. The trim removed 7 bases at V and 5 bases at J, leaving 13 bases unmatched.

Only one count was recorded for this clone. V usage is TRBV2 and J usage is TRBJ2-1, with 7 positions matching TRBD1. V was clipped by 3 bases and J by 0 bases; unmatched bases: 2. The CDR3 loop spans 15 amino acids. Germline loops: CDR1 SNHLY, CDR2 FYNNEI. CDR3 coding DNA: TGTGCCAGCAGTGACAGGGGGAGCTCCTACAATGAGCAGTTCTTC. As protein: CASSDRGSSYNEQFF.